This TCR beta chain stems from a study of cytomegalovirus exposure and HLA in healthy donors. The primer mix had 60 Vbeta and 13 Jbeta primers. Sequenced by immunoSEQ multiplex PCR; TCRdb stores in-frame clones only, minus some. This table holds about 200,000 clones, approximately 80% found once. While unrecorded immune exposures were likely, the donors were nominally healthy when sampled. Per the germline V gene, CDR1 is SQVTM and CDR2 is ANQGSEA. The CDR3 has 12 amino acids. The V end lost 4 bases, the J end lost 4 bases, and 8 bases lay between the germline ends. V and J are TRBV29-1 and TRBJ1-5, with D unresolved. This clonotype originated in a man aged 45 to 65 in good health and CMV-seronegative. Sequenced material: PBMCs. The CDR3 nucleotides read TGCAGCGTTGCCGGGGTGAATCAGCCCCAGCATTTT. Its translation is CSVAGVNQPQHF.